The 21 T cell receptor beta chains given below trace back to one sample, sequenced in a study of cytomegalovirus exposure and HLA in healthy donors. The primer mix had 60 Vbeta and 13 Jbeta primers. Profiling relied on immunoSEQ multiplex PCR, and the TCRdb table lists in-frame clones only, not all of them. Among more than 40,000 clones listed, roughly 80% were seen once. Sequencing used PBMCs. These receptors all stem from a man aged 45-65 years in good health and CMV-seronegative.

The V and J genes are TRBV6-6 and TRBJ2-1; 8 nucleotides agree with TRBD2. V dropped 2 bases and J dropped 5; count of bases not matched to a gene: 5. From germline, CDR1 is MNHNY and CDR2 SVGAGI (reference sequence). The length of the CDR3 is 15 residues. In DNA form, the CDR3 reads TGTGCCAGCAGTTACGTCGCGGGGGGCCACAATGAGCAGTTCTTC. It codes for CASSYVAGGHNEQFF.

CDR3 in amino acids: CASSSGQSGNEQFF. CDR3 DNA: TGCGCCAGCAGCTCCGGGCAAAGCGGCAATGAGCAGTTCTTC. The V call is TRBV5-1, the J call TRBJ2-1; D is possibly TRBD2 (5 bases). The V end lost 3 bases, the J end lost 6 bases, and 13 bases lay between the germline ends. The CDR3 runs to 14 residues. CDR1 and CDR2 from the germline V gene are SGHRS and YFSETQ.

This chain links TRBV7-2 with TRBJ2-7, with 9 bases lining up with TRBD1. Germline V lookup: CDR1 SGHTA, CDR2 FQGNSA. V lost 4 bases, J lost 0 bases, and 4 bases stayed unmatched. This CDR3 has 15 residues. Here the CDR3 reads CASSSPDRGSYEQYF. CDR3 nucleotide sequence: TGTGCCAGCAGCTCCCCGGACAGGGGCTCCTACGAGCAGTACTTC.

This chain connects TRBV5-6 to TRBJ1-1; D remains unclear. Looked up from germline, CDR1 is SGHDT and CDR2 is YYEEEE. This CDR3 comprises 11 residues. Trimming pared 6 bases from V and 4 bases from J, leaving 7 bases between. CDR3 nucleotide sequence: TGTGCCAGCATCTCAGGCACTGAAGCTTTCTTT. This encodes CASISGTEAFF.

The rearrangement links TRBV7-2 to TRBJ2-7, with a tentative D call TRBD1 (6 bases). Per germline, CDR1 SGHTA and CDR2 FQGNSA. This CDR3 comprises 14 residues. V shed 4 bases and J shed 2 bases, with 12 bases lying between them. DNA of the CDR3: TGTGCCAGCAGCTCCACCGGGACAACCTACGAGCAGTACTTC. Translated, it gives CASSSTGTTYEQYF.

This chain joins TRBV6-5 and TRBJ2-3; TRBD2 matches 16 bases. The CDR3 extends over 16 amino acids. Germline V gene data show CDR1 as MNHEY and CDR2 as SVGAGI. The junction had 1 base not matched to a gene; V was cut back by 4 bases and J by 3 bases. The CDR3 DNA reads TGTGCCAGCAGTTCGGGACTAGCGGGAGGGACAGATACGCAGTATTTT. Its translation: CASSSGLAGGTDTQYF.

The chain uses TRBV7-9 and TRBJ2-5; no clear D gene. The CDR3 totals 13 residues. The ends were cut back, 3 bases at V and 2 bases at J, with 7 bases in the middle. CDR1 and CDR2 from the germline V gene are SEHNR and FQNEAQ (reference sequence). The CDR3 sequence is CASSFMQQETQYF. In DNA form, the CDR3 reads TGTGCCAGCAGCTTCATGCAGCAAGAGACCCAGTACTTC.

The V call is TRBV9, the J call TRBJ2-1; 12 bases map to TRBD2. The CDR3 is made up of 16 amino acids. J lost 7 bases, V lost 3 bases, and 8 bases had no gene match. Germline CDR1 reads SGDLS; CDR2 reads YYNGEE. The CDR3 spells CASSAALAGGWNEQFF. DNA of the CDR3: TGTGCCAGCAGCGCCGCTCTAGCGGGAGGGTGGAATGAGCAGTTCTTC.

The chain joins TRBV19 to TRBJ1-4; D not certain. CDR3 length: 15 residues. Germline V gives CDR1 LNHDA, CDR2 SQIVND (reference sequence). V lost 0 bases, J lost 7 bases, and 12 bases lay in between. The CDR3 reads CASSIEAHRSEKLFF. CDR3 DNA sequence: TGTGCCAGTAGTATAGAAGCCCATCGGAGTGAAAAACTGTTTTTT.

As DNA, the CDR3 is TGTGCCAGCAGCCTCACTGAATTGGAGCTAGGGACCCAGTACTTC. It specifies CASSLTELELGTQYF. The genes are TRBV9 and TRBJ2-5; D remains unclear. Germline assignment: CDR1 SGDLS and CDR2 YYNGEE. The CDR3 runs to 15 residues. The ends were cut back, 4 bases at V and 7 bases at J, with 20 bases in the middle.

CDR3 bases: TGTGCCAGCAGCAACCCAAGCCCTAGCGGAGATCTAAACACCGGGGAGCTGTTTTTT. Protein sequence: CASSNPSPSGDLNTGELFF. The rearrangement uses TRBV21-1 and TRBJ2-2; the table gives TRBD2 as D, unverified against the DNA. TRBV21-1 is marked as a pseudogene. CDR3 length: 19 residues.

V gene TRBV30 combines with J gene TRBJ2-1; TRBD1 matches at 8 bases. The J segment lost 4 bases and the V segment lost 2 bases, leaving 4 bases of the junction unmatched. Germline values: CDR1 GTSNPN, CDR2 SVGIG (reference sequence). There are 14 residues in the CDR3. CDR3 bases: TGTGCCTGGAGTTCCAGGGGGCTATACAATGAGCAGTTCTTC. Amino acids: CAWSSRGLYNEQFF.

The chain has TRBV23-1 and TRBJ1-2, with a possible D match to TRBD1 (5 bases). TRBV23-1 is designated an ORF whose function remains uncertain. V lost 7 bases and J 2 bases, leaving 20 bases between the germline ends. The CDR3 extends over 16 amino acids. The CDR3 here is CASISSWTKGNYGYTF. CDR3 sequence (DNA): TGCGCCAGCATTTCTTCTTGGACAAAAGGAAACTATGGCTACACCTTC.

V is TRBV7-8 and J is TRBJ1-5, with D unresolved. The germline V gene has CDR1 SGHVS and CDR2 FQNEAQ. Trimming pared 4 bases from V and 0 bases from J, leaving 7 bases between. This CDR3 spans 14 amino acids. DNA of the CDR3: TGTGCCAGCAGCTCCGTAAATAGCAATCAGCCCCAGCATTTT. Translation gives CASSSVNSNQPQHF.

This clone was observed a few times. The rearrangement joins TRBV28 to TRBJ2-5; D gene uncertain. Germline lookup yields CDR1 MDHEN and CDR2 SYDVKM. V lost 8 bases, J lost 5 bases, and 15 bases lay in between. The CDR3 has 13 residues. This chain's CDR3 is CASHPAAVETQYF. In nucleotides, the CDR3 is TGTGCCAGCCACCCGGCGGCTGTGGAGACCCAGTACTTC.

The V gene is TRBV7-2, the J gene TRBJ1-4; the D gene is possibly TRBD1 (6 bases). From germline, CDR1 is SGHTA and CDR2 FQGNSA. Trimming stripped 4 bases from V and 8 bases from J, with 8 bases between. This CDR3 has 12 amino acids. The CDR3 DNA is TGTGCCAGCAGCTCCCAGGGGGAAAAACTGTTTTTT. This codes for CASSSQGEKLFF.

The chain is built from TRBV5-4 and TRBJ1-2; tentative D call: TRBD1 (5 bases). V lost 7 bases and J lost 4, with 14 bases in between. Looked up from germline, CDR1 is SGHNT and CDR2 is YYREEE (reference sequence). This CDR3 spans 13 amino acids. The CDR3 sequence: CASGAGQGYGYTF. Written as DNA, the CDR3 is TGTGCCAGCGGAGCTGGGCAGGGCTATGGCTACACCTTC.

The chain recombines TRBV5-8 with TRBJ1-2; perhaps TRBD1 as D (6 bases). Per the germline V gene, CDR1 is SGHTS and CDR2 is YDEGEE. The CDR3 has 15 amino acids. The germline V and J ends were trimmed by 5 bases and 5 bases, with 19 bases remaining between them. CDR3 coding DNA: TGTGCCAGCAGTAACTGGGTGGGGGCTTCGTATGGCTACACCTTC. Translated, it gives CASSNWVGASYGYTF.

This rearrangement joins TRBV5-1 to TRBJ2-7; D possibly corresponds to TRBD2 (6 bases). The CDR3 is 15 residues long. V lost 0 bases, J lost 2 bases, and 12 bases lay in between. Germline V gene data show CDR1 as SGHRS and CDR2 as YFSETQ. The CDR3 sequence is CASSLAAGRPYEQYF. CDR3 DNA sequence: TGCGCCAGCAGCTTGGCGGCGGGGAGACCCTACGAGCAGTACTTC.

The rearrangement joins TRBV9 to TRBJ2-2; no clear D. The CDR3 has 17 amino acids. Germline V lookup: CDR1 SGDLS, CDR2 YYNGEE. The ends were cut back, 4 bases at V and 7 bases at J, with 23 bases in the middle. The CDR3 coding sequence is TGTGCCAGCAGCCCCGGTGACTGGCGGCGGTCCAGCGGGGAGCTGTTTTTT. Protein product: CASSPGDWRRSSGELFF.

The chain employs TRBV5-6 and TRBJ2-2; D uncertain. The CDR3 is made up of 17 amino acids. V gave up 2 bases and J gave up 0 bases, with 14 bases separating them. Germline values: CDR1 SGHDT, CDR2 YYEEEE. The CDR3 is CASSLAVLRSNTGELFF. The CDR3 bases are TGTGCCAGCAGCTTAGCTGTCCTACGCTCGAACACCGGGGAGCTGTTTTTT.